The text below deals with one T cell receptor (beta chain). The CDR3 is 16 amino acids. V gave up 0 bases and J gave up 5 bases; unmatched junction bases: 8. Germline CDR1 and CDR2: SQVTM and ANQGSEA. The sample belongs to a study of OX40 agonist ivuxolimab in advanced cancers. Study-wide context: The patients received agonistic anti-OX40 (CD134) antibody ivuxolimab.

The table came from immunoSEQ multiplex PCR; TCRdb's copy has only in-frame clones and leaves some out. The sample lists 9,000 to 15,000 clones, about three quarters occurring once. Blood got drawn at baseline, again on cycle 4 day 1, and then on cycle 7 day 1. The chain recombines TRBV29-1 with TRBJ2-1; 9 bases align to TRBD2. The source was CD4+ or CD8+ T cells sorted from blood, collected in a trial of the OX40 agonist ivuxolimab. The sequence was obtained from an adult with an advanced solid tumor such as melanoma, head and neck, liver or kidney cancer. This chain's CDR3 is CSVEDHSGTSNNEQFF. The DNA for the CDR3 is TGCAGCGTTGAAGATCATTCCGGGACTAGCAACAATGAGCAGTTCTTC.